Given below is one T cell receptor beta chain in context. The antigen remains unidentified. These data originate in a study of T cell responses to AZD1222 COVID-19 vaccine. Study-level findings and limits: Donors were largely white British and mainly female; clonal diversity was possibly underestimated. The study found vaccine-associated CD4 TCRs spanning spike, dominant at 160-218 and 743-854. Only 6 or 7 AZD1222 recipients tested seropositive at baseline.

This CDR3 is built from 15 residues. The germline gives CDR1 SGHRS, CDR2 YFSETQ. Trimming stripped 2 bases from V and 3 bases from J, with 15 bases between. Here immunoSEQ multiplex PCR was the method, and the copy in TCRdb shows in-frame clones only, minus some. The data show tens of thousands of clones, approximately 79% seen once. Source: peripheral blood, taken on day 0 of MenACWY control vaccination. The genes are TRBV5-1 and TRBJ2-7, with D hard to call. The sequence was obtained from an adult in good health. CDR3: CASSLQPAANYEQYV. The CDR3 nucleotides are TGCGCCAGCAGCTTACAACCGGCAGCTAACTACGAGCAGTACGTC.